The 11 T cell receptor beta chains given below trace back to one sample, sequenced in a study of blood T cell repertoires in COVID-19. The table came from immunoSEQ multiplex PCR; TCRdb's copy has only in-frame clones and leaves some out. The profile shows 41,000 or so clones, approximately 90% of them singletons. Sequences were obtained from peripheral blood. The receptors derive from a man between 60 and 75 years old with acute or convalescent COVID-19.

The CDR3 sequence is CASSIIRQSSNQPQHF. In DNA form, the CDR3 reads TGTGCCAGTAGTATAATCCGACAGAGTAGCAATCAGCCCCAGCATTTT. The chain carries TRBV19 and TRBJ1-5; D perhaps matches TRBD1 (5 bases). Germline V gene lookup returns CDR1 LNHDA and CDR2 SQIVND (reference sequence). V was clipped by 2 bases and J by 0 bases, with 11 bases between them. The CDR3 runs 16 residues.

This clone was seen once. J is TRBJ2-7 and V is TRBV5-1; 7 nucleotides match TRBD1. There are 14 residues in the CDR3. The trim removed 3 bases at V and 1 base at J, leaving 4 bases unmatched. Per germline, CDR1 SGHRS and CDR2 YFSETQ. As DNA, the CDR3 is TGCGCCAGCAGCTCGGGACAGCAATCCTACGAGCAGTACTTC. As protein: CASSSGQQSYEQYF.

This CDR3 is CASSFGFASSGRWIELFF. The CDR3 DNA is TGTGCCAGCAGCTTCGGGTTTGCTAGCTCAGGTCGATGGATAGAACTGTTTTTT. The gene calls are TRBV5-8 and TRBJ1-4; D gene unclear. This CDR3 has 18 residues. Trimming took 2 bases from V and 12 from J, leaving 29 bases between them. CDR1 SGHTS and CDR2 YDEGEE come from the germline V gene. Drawing the rest from reference TRBV5-8 and TRBJ1-4, the complete variable domain is EAGVTQSPTHLIKTRGQQATLRCSPISGHTSVYWYQQALGLGLQFLLWYDEGEERNRGNFPPRFSGRQFPNYSSELNVNALELEDSALYLCASSFGFASSGRWIELFFGSGTQLSVL.

V usage is TRBV7-2 and J usage is TRBJ2-7, with 9 bases fitting TRBD2. Trimming took 5 bases from V and 2 from J; bases not matched to a gene: 7. The length of the CDR3 is 15 residues. From germline, CDR1 is SGHTA and CDR2 FQGNSA. This CDR3 reads CASSPTGLAPYEQYF. The CDR3 coding sequence is TGTGCCAGCAGCCCGACGGGACTAGCTCCCTACGAGCAGTACTTC. Full variable domain (rest looked up from reference TRBV7-2 and TRBJ2-7): GAGVSQSPSNKVTEKGKDVELRCDPISGHTALYWYRQSLGQGLEFLIYFQGNSAPDKSGLPSDRFSAERTGGSVSTLTIQRTQQEDSAVYLCASSPTGLAPYEQYFGPGTRLTVT.

The rearrangement links TRBV6-5 to TRBJ2-7; 7 bases are shared with TRBD1. In germline, CDR1 is MNHEY, CDR2 SVGAGI. Trimming removed 10 bases from V and 5 bases from J; junction bases left unmatched: 11. The CDR3 has 13 residues. CDR3 DNA: TGTGCCATCAGCCCCGTACAGGGGAACGAGCAGTACTTC. Protein sequence: CAISPVQGNEQYF.

V gene TRBV4-1 combines with J gene TRBJ2-7, with TRBD1 matching over 7 bases. Unmatched junction bases numbered 8, after V lost 0 bases and J lost 3 bases. Per the germline V gene, CDR1 is MGHRA and CDR2 is YSYEKL. This CDR3 has 16 amino acids. CDR3 amino acids: CASSQEWGTENYEQYF. CDR3 bases: TGCGCCAGCAGCCAAGAGTGGGGGACAGAGAACTACGAGCAGTACTTC.

For this clone: This specimen includes other DNA sequences encoding the same CDR3. The chain has TRBV9 and TRBJ1-1; 8 bases agree with TRBD1. The CDR3 loop spans 15 amino acids. The junction had 3 bases not matched to a gene; V was cut back by 2 bases and J by 0 bases. Per the germline V gene, CDR1 is SGDLS and CDR2 is YYNGEE. The DNA for the CDR3 is TGTGCCAGCAGCGTTGGGGACAGGCTGAACACTGAAGCTTTCTTT. Translated, it gives CASSVGDRLNTEAFF.

The rearrangement links TRBV7-9 to TRBJ1-4; D remains ambiguous. Germline V gene sequence: CDR1 SEHNR, CDR2 FQNEAQ (reference sequence). V was pared by 8 bases and J by 2 bases, with 12 bases between. The CDR3 runs to 14 residues. The chain's CDR3 is CASHSGRTNEKLFF. In DNA, the CDR3 is TGTGCCAGCCACAGCGGGAGGACTAATGAAAAACTGTTTTTT.

To note about this clone: Other nucleotide sequences from this sample produce the same CDR3. The J gene is TRBJ1-2, the V gene TRBV12-3 or TRBV12-4; 8 positions match TRBD1. V shed 6 bases, J shed 6 bases, and the junction held 0 bases outside the gene matches. This CDR3 has 11 residues. CDR3 DNA: TGTGCCAGCAGGACAGGGGATGGCTACACCTTC. Translated, it gives CASRTGDGYTF.

This chain uses TRBV13 with TRBJ2-7; D unclear. Trimming stripped 5 bases from V and 5 bases from J, with 19 bases between. The CDR3 covers 15 residues. Germline CDR1 PRHDT, CDR2 FYEKMQ (reference sequence). Here the CDR3 DNA reads TGTGCCAGCAGCGTATATAGTAGAACGGTCGACGAGCAGTACTTC. It codes for CASSVYSRTVDEQYF.

The CDR3 nucleotides read TGTGCCAGCACTTCAGGGCGGGGGAGCCGGGATACGCAGTATTTT. As protein: CASTSGRGSRDTQYF. The V gene is TRBV6-5, the J gene TRBJ2-3, with 7 bases fitting TRBD2. Germline trimming cut 7 bases from V and 6 bases from J; bases unmatched to any gene: 13. This CDR3 spans 15 amino acids. Germline loops: CDR1 MNHEY, CDR2 SVGAGI.